The sample holds many counts of the clone carrying this T cell receptor (beta chain). This sample is drawn from a study of early T cells in non-severe SARS-CoV-2 infection. The CDR3 sequence is 13 residues long. Germline V lookup: CDR1 MNHNS, CDR2 SASEGT. The V gene lost 6 bases and the J gene lost 5 bases, with 10 bases spanning the gap. A single record per CDR3 protein comes from TCRdb applying MiXCR to the 5' RACE reads. The data contain some 78,000 distinct CDR3 sequences, approximately 13% of them seen just once; the ten biggest clones take up roughly 6%. The sequence was obtained from an adult who was a healthcare worker with PCR-confirmed SARS-CoV-2 infection or an uninfected control (not recorded which). This chain uses TRBV6-1 with TRBJ1-4; D not resolved. Sequencing was carried out using whole blood. The CDR3 nucleotides read TGTGCCAGCAGCGGTGTAGAAAATGAAAAACTGTTTTTT. It is translated as CASSGVENEKLFF.